Presented here are 18 T cell receptor beta chains from one specimen sequenced in a study of blood T cell repertoires in COVID-19. The table came from immunoSEQ multiplex PCR; TCRdb's copy has only in-frame clones and leaves some out. The sample has roughly 250,000 clones, approximately 88% seen once. Material for sequencing was peripheral blood. The receptors here all came from a woman aged 30 to 39 with acute or convalescent COVID-19.

This chain links TRBV14 with TRBJ1-2, with 7 bases aligning to TRBD1. Trimming took 3 bases from V and 12 from J; bases not matched to a gene: 4. The CDR3 extends over 11 amino acids. Germline V lookup: CDR1 SGHDN, CDR2 FVKESK. This CDR3 is CASSHDRDHTF. The DNA for the CDR3 is TGTGCCAGCAGCCACGACAGGGATCACACCTTC.

This chain joins TRBV4-1 and TRBJ2-7; 9 nucleotides match TRBD2. The V gene's germline CDR1 is MGHRA and CDR2 YSYEKL. This CDR3 contains 16 residues. J lost 4 bases, V lost 1 base, and 8 bases had no gene match. Here the CDR3 reads CASSQVAREGGYEQYF. CDR3 in DNA: TGCGCCAGCAGCCAAGTCGCGCGGGAGGGGGGATACGAGCAGTACTTC.

The count of this clone is one. V and J are TRBV9 and TRBJ2-1; 9 bases are a match to TRBD2. CDR1 is SGDLS and CDR2 is YYNGEE in the germline V gene. The V gene end was trimmed by 4 bases and the J gene end by 4 bases; junction bases not matched to a gene: 6. The CDR3 is made up of 15 amino acids. CDR3: CASSTGLAEYNEQFF. CDR3 coding DNA: TGTGCCAGCAGCACGGGACTAGCAGAGTACAATGAGCAGTTCTTC.

The chain is built from TRBV27 and TRBJ2-7; 7 bases fit TRBD1. This CDR3 is 15 amino acids long. V was clipped by 4 bases and J by 0 bases; unmatched bases: 6. From germline, CDR1 is MNHEY and CDR2 SMNVEV (reference sequence). The CDR3 is CASSWSGQSSYEQYF. In DNA, the CDR3 is TGTGCCAGCAGTTGGTCGGGACAGAGCTCCTACGAGCAGTACTTC.

The V gene is TRBV19, the J gene TRBJ1-4; 8 bases agree with TRBD1. V was pared by 6 bases and J by 2 bases, with 5 bases of the junction left unmatched. This CDR3 comprises 15 residues. Germline V gene data show CDR1 as LNHDA and CDR2 as SQIVND (reference sequence). CDR3: CASRHRTGTNEKLFF. The CDR3 nucleotides are TGTGCCAGTAGGCATAGGACAGGGACTAATGAAAAACTGTTTTTT.

The chain joins TRBV14 to TRBJ1-2; no clear D gene. Trimming pared 4 bases from V and 5 bases from J, leaving 11 bases between. Germline V gene data show CDR1 as SGHDN and CDR2 as FVKESK. The CDR3 has 13 amino acids. The CDR3 region is CASSPKVGYGYTF. Here the CDR3 DNA reads TGTGCCAGCAGCCCCAAGGTCGGGTATGGCTACACCTTC.

This chain connects TRBV5-8 to TRBJ1-6, with 7 bases fitting TRBD1. CDR1 is SGHTS, CDR2 YDEGEE, per germline. Trimming at V came to 0 bases and at J to 9 bases, leaving 0 bases not matched to a gene. The CDR3 has 13 residues. The CDR3 region has the DNA TGTGCCAGCAGCTTGGACAGGGGTTCACCCCTCCACTTT. Encoded protein: CASSLDRGSPLHF.

This chain links TRBV9 with TRBJ1-3, with TRBD1 identical over 10 bases. CDR3 length: 17 residues. Germline CDR1 is SGDLS and CDR2 is YYNGEE. Trimming at V came to 0 bases and at J to 6 bases, leaving 9 bases not matched to a gene. The CDR3 loop reads CASSVDNWTGGENTIYF. CDR3 DNA: TGTGCCAGCAGCGTAGACAACTGGACAGGGGGAGAAAACACCATATATTTT.

The chain links TRBV9 to TRBJ2-1; D is perhaps TRBD1 (6 bases). The CDR3 runs 15 residues. Trimming left V 2 bases short and J 12 bases short, with 21 bases between. CDR1 SGDLS and CDR2 YYNGEE come from the germline V gene. The CDR3 loop reads CASSVLDEDSAGQFF. CDR3 coding DNA: TGTGCCAGCAGCGTCCTAGACGAGGACAGCGCCGGGCAGTTCTTC.

This chain connects TRBV29-1 to TRBJ2-5; the D gene is possibly TRBD1 (6 bases). CDR1 and CDR2 from the germline V gene are SQVTM and ANQGSEA. The CDR3 length is 12 residues. The V end was cut by 6 bases, the J end by 0 bases, with 8 bases between. Here the CDR3 reads CSVGTNQETQYF. In nucleotides, the CDR3 is TGCAGCGTCGGGACAAACCAAGAGACCCAGTACTTC.

The chain links TRBV5-4 to TRBJ1-1; no reliable D call. From germline, CDR1 is SGHNT and CDR2 YYREEE (reference sequence). CDR3 size: 13 residues. V dropped 2 bases and J dropped 7 bases, with 12 bases sitting between them. The CDR3 DNA is TGTGCCAGCAGCTTTAATACGGGGTTTGAAGCTTTCTTT. It is translated as CASSFNTGFEAFF.

This clone has only one observation. V and J are TRBV4-3 and TRBJ2-2; unclear D gene. Germline V CDR1 and CDR2: LGHNA, YSLEER. V dropped 0 bases and J dropped 1 base, with 6 bases sitting between them. The CDR3 runs to 15 residues. The CDR3 coding sequence is TGCGCCAGCAGCCAAGACTCGGGGAACACCGGGGAGCTGTTTTTT. This codes for CASSQDSGNTGELFF.

The chain joins TRBV9 to TRBJ2-1, with D uncertain. V lost 1 base and J lost 0, with 5 bases in between. Germline V gene data show CDR1 as SGDLS and CDR2 as YYNGEE. This CDR3 is 14 amino acids long. CDR3 in DNA: TGTGCCAGCAGCGTATTCGGCTCCTACAATGAGCAGTTCTTC. As protein: CASSVFGSYNEQFF. Using reference TRBV9 and TRBJ2-1 for the parts outside the CDR3, the full variable domain is DSGVTQTPKHLITATGQRVTLRCSPRSGDLSVYWYQQSLDQGLQFLIQYYNGEERAKGNILERFSAQQFPDLHSELNLSSLELGDSALYFCASSVFGSYNEQFFGPGTRLTVL.

V is TRBV19 and J is TRBJ2-5; 8 nucleotides align to TRBD2. This CDR3 is built from 16 residues. Germline CDR1 reads LNHDA; CDR2 reads SQIVND (reference sequence). The V gene end was trimmed by 7 bases and the J gene end by 2 bases; junction bases not matched to a gene: 12. CDR3 bases: TGTGCCAGTAAGGGTACTAGCGGAGGGAAACAAGAGACCCAGTACTTC. Translated: CASKGTSGGKQETQYF.

This rearrangement joins TRBV12-5 to TRBJ2-1, with D unclear. V was trimmed by 8 bases and J by 0 bases, leaving 11 bases between them. Germline CDR1 LGHNT, CDR2 FRNRAP. This CDR3 comprises 14 residues. The CDR3, as DNA: TGTGCTAGTAATGGCTTCAGCTCCTACAATGAGCAGTTCTTC. Translated: CASNGFSSYNEQFF.

Concerning this clone: The germline gene is not matched at one end of the junction; a read error may be the cause. The rearrangement links TRBV19 to TRBJ2-7; 11 bases agree with TRBD2. Germline CDR1 is LNHDA and CDR2 is SQIVND (reference sequence). The CDR3 loop spans 15 amino acids. CDR3 amino acids: CASRIAGGSSYEQYF. CDR3 sequence (DNA): TGTGCCAGTAGGATAGCGGGAGGGTCCTCCTACGAGCAGTACTTC. Together with reference TRBV19 and TRBJ2-7, the CDR3 gives the full variable domain: DGGITQSPKYLFRKEGQNVTLSCEQNLNHDAMYWYRQDPGQGLRLIYYSQIVNDFQKGDIAEGYSVSREKKESFPLTVTSAQKNPTAFYLCASRIAGGSSYEQYFGPGTRLTVT.

This rearrangement joins TRBV6-5 to TRBJ2-1; 11 bases are shared with TRBD2. Germline assignment: CDR1 MNHEY and CDR2 SVGAGI. V was clipped by 5 bases and J by 7 bases; unmatched bases: 7. The CDR3 is 15 residues long. The CDR3 DNA reads TGTGCCAGCAGTCCGACTAGCGGGAAGGGAAATGAGCAGTTCTTC. Its protein is CASSPTSGKGNEQFF.

The chain combines TRBV15 with TRBJ2-3, with D possibly being TRBD1 (6 bases). V was cut by 6 bases and J by 0 bases, with 16 bases left in between. In germline, CDR1 is LNHNV, CDR2 YYDKDF (reference sequence). The CDR3 is 16 residues long. The CDR3 DNA reads as TGTGCCACCAGATTAGAGGTGACAGGAAGCACAGATACGCAGTATTTT. Its translation: CATRLEVTGSTDTQYF. The whole variable domain, filled in from reference TRBV15 and TRBJ2-3, reads DAMVIQNPRYQVTQFGKPVTLSCSQTLNHNVMYWYQQKSSQAPKLLFHYYDKDFNNEADTPDNFQSRRPNTSFCFLDIRSPGLGDTAMYLCATRLEVTGSTDTQYFGPGTRLTVL.